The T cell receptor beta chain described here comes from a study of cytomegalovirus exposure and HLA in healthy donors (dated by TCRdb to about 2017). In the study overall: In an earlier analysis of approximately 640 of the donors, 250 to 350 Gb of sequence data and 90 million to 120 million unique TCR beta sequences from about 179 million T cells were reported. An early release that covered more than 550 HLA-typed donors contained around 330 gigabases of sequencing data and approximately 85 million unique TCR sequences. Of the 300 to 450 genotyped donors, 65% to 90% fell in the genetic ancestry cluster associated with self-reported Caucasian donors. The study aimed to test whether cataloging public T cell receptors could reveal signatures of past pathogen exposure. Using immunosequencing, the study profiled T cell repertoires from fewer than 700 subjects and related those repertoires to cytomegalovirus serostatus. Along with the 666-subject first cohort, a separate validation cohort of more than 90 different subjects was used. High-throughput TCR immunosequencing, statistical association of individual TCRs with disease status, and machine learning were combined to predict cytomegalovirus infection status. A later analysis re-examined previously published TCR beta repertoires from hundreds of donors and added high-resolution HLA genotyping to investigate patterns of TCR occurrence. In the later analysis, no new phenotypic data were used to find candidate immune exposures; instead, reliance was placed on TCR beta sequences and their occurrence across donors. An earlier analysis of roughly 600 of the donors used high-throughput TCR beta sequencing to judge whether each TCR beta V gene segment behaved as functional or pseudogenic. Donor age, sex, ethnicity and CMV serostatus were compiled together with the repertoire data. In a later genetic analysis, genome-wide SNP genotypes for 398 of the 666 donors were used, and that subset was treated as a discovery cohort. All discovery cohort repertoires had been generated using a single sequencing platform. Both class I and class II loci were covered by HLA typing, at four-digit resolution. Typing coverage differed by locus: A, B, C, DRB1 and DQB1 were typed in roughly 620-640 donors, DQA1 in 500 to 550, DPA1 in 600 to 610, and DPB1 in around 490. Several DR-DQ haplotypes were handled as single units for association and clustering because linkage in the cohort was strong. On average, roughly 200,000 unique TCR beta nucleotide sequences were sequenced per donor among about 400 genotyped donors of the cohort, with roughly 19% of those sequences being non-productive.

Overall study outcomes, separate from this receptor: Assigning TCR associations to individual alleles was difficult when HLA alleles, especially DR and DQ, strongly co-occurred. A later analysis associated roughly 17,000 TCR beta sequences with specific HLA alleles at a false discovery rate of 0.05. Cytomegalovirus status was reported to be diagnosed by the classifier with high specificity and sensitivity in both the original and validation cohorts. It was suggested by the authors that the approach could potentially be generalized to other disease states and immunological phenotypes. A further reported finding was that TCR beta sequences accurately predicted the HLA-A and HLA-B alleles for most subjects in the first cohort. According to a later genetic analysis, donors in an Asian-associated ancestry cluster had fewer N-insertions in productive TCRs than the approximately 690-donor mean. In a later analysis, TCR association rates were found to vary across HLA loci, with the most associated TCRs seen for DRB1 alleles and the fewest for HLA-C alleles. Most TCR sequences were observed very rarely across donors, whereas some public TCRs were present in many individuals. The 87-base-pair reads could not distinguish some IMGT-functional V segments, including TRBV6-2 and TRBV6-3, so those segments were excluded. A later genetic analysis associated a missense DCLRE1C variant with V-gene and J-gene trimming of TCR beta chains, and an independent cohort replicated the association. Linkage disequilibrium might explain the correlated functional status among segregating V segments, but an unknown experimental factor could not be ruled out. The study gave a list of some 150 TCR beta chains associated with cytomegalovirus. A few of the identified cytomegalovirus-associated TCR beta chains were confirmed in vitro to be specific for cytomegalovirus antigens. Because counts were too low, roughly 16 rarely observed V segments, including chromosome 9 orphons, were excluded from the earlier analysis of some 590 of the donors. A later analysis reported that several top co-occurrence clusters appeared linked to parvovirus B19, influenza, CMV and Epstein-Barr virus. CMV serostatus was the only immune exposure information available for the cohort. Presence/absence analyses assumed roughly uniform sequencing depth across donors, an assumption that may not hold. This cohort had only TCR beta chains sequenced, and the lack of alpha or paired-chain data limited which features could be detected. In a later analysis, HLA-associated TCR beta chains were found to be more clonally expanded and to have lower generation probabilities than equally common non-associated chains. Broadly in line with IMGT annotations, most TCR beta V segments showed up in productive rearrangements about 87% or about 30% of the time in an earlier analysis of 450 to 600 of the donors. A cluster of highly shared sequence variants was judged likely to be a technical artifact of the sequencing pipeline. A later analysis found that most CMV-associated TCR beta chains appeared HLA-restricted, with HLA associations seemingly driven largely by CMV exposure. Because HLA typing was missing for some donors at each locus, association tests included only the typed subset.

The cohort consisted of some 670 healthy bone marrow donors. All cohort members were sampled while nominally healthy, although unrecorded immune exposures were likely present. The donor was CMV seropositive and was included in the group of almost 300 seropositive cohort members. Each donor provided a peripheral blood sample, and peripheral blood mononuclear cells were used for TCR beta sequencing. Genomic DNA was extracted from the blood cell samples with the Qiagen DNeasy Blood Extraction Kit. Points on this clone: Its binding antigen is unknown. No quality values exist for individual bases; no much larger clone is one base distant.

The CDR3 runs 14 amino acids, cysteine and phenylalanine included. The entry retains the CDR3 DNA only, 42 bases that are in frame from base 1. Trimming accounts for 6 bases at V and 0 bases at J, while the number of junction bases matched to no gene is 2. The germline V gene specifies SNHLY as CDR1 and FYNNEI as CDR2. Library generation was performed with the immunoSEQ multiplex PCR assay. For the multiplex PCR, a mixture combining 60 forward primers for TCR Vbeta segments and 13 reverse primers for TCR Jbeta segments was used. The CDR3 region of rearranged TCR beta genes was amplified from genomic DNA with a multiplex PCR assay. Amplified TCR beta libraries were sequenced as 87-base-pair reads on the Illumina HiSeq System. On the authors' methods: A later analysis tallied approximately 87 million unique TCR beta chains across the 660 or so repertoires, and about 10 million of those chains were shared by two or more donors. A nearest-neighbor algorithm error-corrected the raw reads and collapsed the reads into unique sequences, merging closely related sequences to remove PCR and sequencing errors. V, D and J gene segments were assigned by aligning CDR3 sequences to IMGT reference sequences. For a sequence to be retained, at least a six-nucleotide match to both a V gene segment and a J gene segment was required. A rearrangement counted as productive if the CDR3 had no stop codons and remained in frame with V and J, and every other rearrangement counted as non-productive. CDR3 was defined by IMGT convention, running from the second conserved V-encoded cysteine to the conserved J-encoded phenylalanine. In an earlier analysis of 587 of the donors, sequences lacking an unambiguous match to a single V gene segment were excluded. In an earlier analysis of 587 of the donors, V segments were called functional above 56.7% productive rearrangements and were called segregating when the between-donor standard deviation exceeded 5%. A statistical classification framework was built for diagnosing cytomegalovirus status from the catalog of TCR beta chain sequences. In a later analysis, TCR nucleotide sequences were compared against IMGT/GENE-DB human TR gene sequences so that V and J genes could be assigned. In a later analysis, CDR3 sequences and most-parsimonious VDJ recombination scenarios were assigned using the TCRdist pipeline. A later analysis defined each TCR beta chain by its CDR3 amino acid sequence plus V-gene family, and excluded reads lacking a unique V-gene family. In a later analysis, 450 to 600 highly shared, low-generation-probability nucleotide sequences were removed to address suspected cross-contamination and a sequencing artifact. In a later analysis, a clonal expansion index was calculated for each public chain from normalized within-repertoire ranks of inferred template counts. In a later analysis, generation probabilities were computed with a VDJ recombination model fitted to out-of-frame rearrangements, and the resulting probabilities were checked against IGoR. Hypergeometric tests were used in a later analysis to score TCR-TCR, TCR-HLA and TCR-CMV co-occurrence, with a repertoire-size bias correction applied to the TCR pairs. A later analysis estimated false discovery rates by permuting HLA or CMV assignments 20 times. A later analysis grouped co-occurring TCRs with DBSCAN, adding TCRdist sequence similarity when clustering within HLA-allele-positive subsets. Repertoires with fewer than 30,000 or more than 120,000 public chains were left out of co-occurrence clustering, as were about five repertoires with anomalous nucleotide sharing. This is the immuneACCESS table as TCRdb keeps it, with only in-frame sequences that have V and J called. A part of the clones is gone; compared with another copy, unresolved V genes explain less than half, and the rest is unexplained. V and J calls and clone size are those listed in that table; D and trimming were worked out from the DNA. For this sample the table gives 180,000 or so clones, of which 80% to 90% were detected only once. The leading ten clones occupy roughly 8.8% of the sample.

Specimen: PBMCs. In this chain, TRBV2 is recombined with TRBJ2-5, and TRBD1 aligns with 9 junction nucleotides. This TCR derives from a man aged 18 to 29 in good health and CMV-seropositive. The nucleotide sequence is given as TGTGCCAGCAGAGGGACAGGGCACCAAGAGACCCAGTACTTC. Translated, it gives CASRGTGHQETQYF. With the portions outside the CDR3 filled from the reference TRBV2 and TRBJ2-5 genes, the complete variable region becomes EPEVTQTPSHQVTQMGQEVILRCVPISNHLYFYWYRQILGQKVEFLVSFYNNEISEKSEIFDDQFSVERPDGSNFTLKIRSTKLEDSAMYFCASRGTGHQETQYFGPGTRLLVL.